This is a list of T cell receptor beta chains from one sample in a study of blood T cell repertoires in COVID-19. Sequenced by immunoSEQ multiplex PCR; TCRdb stores in-frame clones only, minus some. The table shows a few hundred thousand clones, with about 90% occurring only once. Specimen: peripheral blood. Receptors were obtained from a woman in her twenties or thirties with COVID-19, enrolled during active disease. CDR3s include the opening cysteine and the closing phenylalanine or tryptophan. The D gene is left open where the match is weak. Where a row states a size, it is once, few, many or the class of an expanded clone; other rows omit it.

J gene	clone size	V gene	D gene	CDR3 DNA	CDR3 protein
TRBJ1-1	NA	TRBV11-2	NA	TGTGCCAGCAGCGCCCTCCGGGGGAACACTGAAGCTTTCTTT	CASSALRGNTEAFF
TRBJ2-1	NA	TRBV7-9	TRBD2	TGTGCCAGGCTCCCACTAGCGGGAGCAATGAATGAGCAGTTCTTC	CARLPLAGAMNEQFF
TRBJ2-5	NA	TRBV4-1	NA	TGCGCCAGCAGCCCATTCGCCAGGGTCAGTTCACTCTTCCCTGGAGAGACCCAGTACTTC	CASSPFARVSSLFPGETQYF
TRBJ1-6	NA	TRBV6-2/TRBV6-3	TRBD1	TGTGCCAGCAGTTACCAAGGGACAGCGAGACTTCCACCCCTCCACTTT	CASSYQGTARLPPLHF
TRBJ2-5	NA	TRBV7-8	TRBD1	TGTGCCAGCAGCCCACGGCCGGCACAGGGGGTGGAGACCCAGTACTTC	CASSPRPAQGVETQYF
TRBJ1-2	NA	TRBV5-6	TRBD1	TGTGCCAGCAGCGGGGACAGGACTAACTATGGCTACACCTTC	CASSGDRTNYGYTF
TRBJ1-6	NA	TRBV5-1	NA	TGCGCCAGCAGCTTGGGTTACAGGAATAATTCACCCCTCCACTTT	CASSLGYRNNSPLHF
TRBJ2-7	NA	TRBV2	TRBD1	TGTGCCAGCAGTGCACCGGGACAGGGGAATGCGGAGCAGTACTTC	CASSAPGQGNAEQYF
TRBJ2-1	NA	TRBV15	NA	TGTGCCACCAGCAGACTAGCGCTAGACAATGAGCAGTTCTTC	CATSRLALDNEQFF
TRBJ2-2	NA	TRBV3-1/TRBV3-2	NA	TGTGCCAGCAGCCAATACAGGGCCGGGGAGCTGTTTTTT	CASSQYRAGELFF
TRBJ2-5	NA	TRBV4-3	NA	TGCGCCAGCAGCCAGACCCTAGCGAACGGGTGGGAGACCCAGTACTTC	CASSQTLANGWETQYF
TRBJ2-3	NA	TRBV6-5	TRBD2	TGTGCCAGCAGATTAGCGGGGAGCACAGATACGCAGTATTTT	CASRLAGSTDTQYF
TRBJ1-5	few	TRBV30	NA	TGTGCCTGGAGTTATAGCAATCAGCCCCAGCATTTT	CAWSYSNQPQHF
TRBJ1-5	few	TRBV27	NA	TGTGCCAGCAGTTTGAGATATAGCAATCAGCCCCAGCATTTT	CASSLRYSNQPQHF
TRBJ1-1	NA	TRBV4-3	NA	TGCGCCAGCAGCCAAGAACGTACGGGGATGAACACTGAAGCTTTCTTT	CASSQERTGMNTEAFF
TRBJ1-2	NA	TRBV3-1/TRBV3-2	TRBD1	TGTGCCAGCAGCCGGGACAGGGGAAGGAACTATGGCTACACCTTC	CASSRDRGRNYGYTF
TRBJ2-6	NA	TRBV6-6	NA	TGTGCCAGCACTCTGCGTGGCTCTGGGGCCAACGTCCTGACTTTC	CASTLRGSGANVLTF
TRBJ2-5	NA	TRBV5-1	TRBD1	TGCGCCAGCAGCTTGGGCAGGGGGACCCAAGAGACCCAGTACTTC	CASSLGRGTQETQYF
TRBJ1-5	NA	TRBV11-2	NA	TGTGCCAGCAGCTTAGCATCGGCGGGATCTAGCAATCAGCCCCAGCATTTT	CASSLASAGSSNQPQHF
TRBJ1-5	once	TRBV28	TRBD1	TGTGCCAGCAGTTGGGGACAGGGGGGCGGTCAGCCCCAGCATTTT	CASSWGQGGGQPQHF
TRBJ2-1	NA	TRBV7-7	TRBD1	TGTGCTAGCAGCCCCTGGGACAGGGGGGGAAGCAATGAGCAGTTCTTC	CASSPWDRGGSNEQFF
TRBJ2-1	NA	TRBV9	TRBD2	TGTGCCAGCAGCGCTAGCGGGCCTTTAAGCGATGAGCAGTTCTTC	CASSASGPLSDEQFF
TRBJ1-2	NA	TRBV5-8	TRBD1	TGTGCCAGCAAAATGAGGAGACAGGGGGCCTATGGCTACACCTTC	CASKMRRQGAYGYTF
TRBJ1-5	NA	TRBV19	TRBD1	TGTGCCAGTACCGGAACAGGGGGCCACAATCAGCCCCAGCATTTT	CASTGTGGHNQPQHF
TRBJ1-4	NA	TRBV7-6	NA	TGTGCCAGCAGCGCCCGGGGTAATGAAAAACTGTTTTTT	CASSARGNEKLFF
TRBJ1-5	NA	TRBV4-2	NA	TGTGCCAGCAGCCAAGATTTATCGGGAGTTCAGCCCCAGCATTTT	CASSQDLSGVQPQHF
TRBJ2-2	NA	TRBV5-6	TRBD1	TGTGCCAGCAGCTTGGGCGGACAGGGGGCGTTGTTTTTT	CASSLGGQGALFF
TRBJ1-1	NA	TRBV28	NA	TGTGCCAGCAGTTCCCCCCCGCGGGGGCGCGGTATGAACACTGAAGCTTTCTTT	CASSSPPRGRGMNTEAFF
TRBJ2-3	NA	TRBV27	TRBD2	TGTGCCAGCAGCAATGGACTAGCGGGTACAGATACGCAGTATTTT	CASSNGLAGTDTQYF
TRBJ2-1	NA	TRBV13	NA	TGTGCCAGCACCTCTCGTGCATCGGGGGTTCTTAACAATGAGCAGTTCTTC	CASTSRASGVLNNEQFF
TRBJ1-6	NA	TRBV21-1	NA	TGTGCCAGCAGCAAAGCTCCGGGAACCCGCTCCTATAATTCACCCCTCCACTTT	CASSKAPGTRSYNSPLHF
TRBJ2-7	NA	TRBV19	TRBD2	TGTGCCAGTAGTAGTAGCGGGGAAGCCTACGAGCAGTACTTC	CASSSSGEAYEQYF
TRBJ2-3	NA	TRBV19	TRBD1	TGTGCCAGTAGTTCCCAGGACAGGGGAAGGACAGATACGCAGTATTTT	CASSSQDRGRTDTQYF
TRBJ1-2	NA	TRBV21-1	NA	TGTGCCAGCAGCAACGGGCAGGGGCTTTCGGTTTGGTATGGCTACACCTTC	CASSNGQGLSVWYGYTF
TRBJ1-5	NA	TRBV6-2/TRBV6-3	NA	TGTGCCAGCAGCCTGAGTTGGAGGACGAATCAGCCCCAGCATTTT	CASSLSWRTNQPQHF
TRBJ1-3	NA	TRBV4-3	NA	TGCGCCAGCAGCCAAGATCTTAGGGGCTCTGGAAACACCATATATTTT	CASSQDLRGSGNTIYF
TRBJ1-4	NA	TRBV30	NA	TGTGCCTGGAGAGAGGAAAGGGAAAAACTGTTTTTT	CAWREEREKLFF
TRBJ2-5	NA	TRBV3-1/TRBV3-2	TRBD2	TGTGCCAGCAGCCAAGATCGGACTAGCGGGGGTGGGGAGACCCAGTACTTC	CASSQDRTSGGGETQYF
TRBJ2-5	NA	TRBV3-1/TRBV3-2	TRBD1	TGTGCCAGCAGCCAGGAACAGGGGCTGGAGACCCAGTACTTC	CASSQEQGLETQYF
TRBJ2-2	NA	TRBV7-2	NA	TGTGCCAGCAGCCCTTCGTATCGGGGAACCGGGGAGCTGTTTTTT	CASSPSYRGTGELFF
TRBJ2-3	NA	TRBV29-1	NA	TGCAGCGCCGGGGGTCGGTTAGGGGATACGCAGTATTTT	CSAGGRLGDTQYF
TRBJ2-5	few	TRBV4-1	TRBD2	TGCGCCAGCAGCACGCGGGGGCGGGGGGGAGTCGGAGAGACCCAGTACTTC	CASSTRGRGGVGETQYF
TRBJ2-5	NA	TRBV18	TRBD2	TGTGCCAGCTCACCTTTGCGGGGGGGACAAGAGACCCAGTACTTC	CASSPLRGGQETQYF
TRBJ2-7	NA	TRBV7-9	NA	TGTGCCAGCACCCCTGCGGACACTTCCTACGAGCAGTACTTC	CASTPADTSYEQYF